Listed below are T cell receptor beta chains from one sample, sequenced in a study of long-term antiretroviral therapy in people with HIV. Generated by immunoSEQ multiplex PCR, the TCRdb table keeps only in-frame clones and is missing some. There are roughly 28,000 clones in the sample; 85% to 90% occur only once, and 3.6% lies in the top ten. The sequencing here drew on unsorted PBMCs, taken 1.8 years after starting antiretroviral therapy. These receptors were taken from a woman aged 18-30 years with HIV. The CDR3 runs from the conserved cysteine through the conserved F or W. A D gene is named only where the DNA matches it firmly. Size is omitted from some rows. Given values are once, few, many or a class for expanded clones.

abundance: .; d_gene: .; v_gene: TRBV19; j_gene: TRBJ2-2; CDR3nt: TGTGCCAGTAGTTACGGGAACACCGGGGAGCTGTTTTTT; CDR3aa: CASSYGNTGELFF
abundance: .; d_gene: .; v_gene: TRBV6-1; j_gene: TRBJ2-2; CDR3nt: TGTGCCAGCAGTGGGTCCTTAATTACCGGGGAGCTGTTTTTT; CDR3aa: CASSGSLITGELFF
abundance: .; d_gene: .; v_gene: TRBV9; j_gene: TRBJ2-1; CDR3nt: TGTGCCAGCAGCGTAGGTTGGGGGAATGAGCAGTTCTTC; CDR3aa: CASSVGWGNEQFF
abundance: once; d_gene: .; v_gene: TRBV5-1; j_gene: TRBJ2-7; CDR3nt: TGCGCCAGCAGCTTGAGGGCCCCGGTGATTACCGTGACCTACGAGCAGTACTTC; CDR3aa: CASSLRAPVITVTYEQYF
abundance: .; d_gene: TRBD1; v_gene: TRBV4-1; j_gene: TRBJ1-2; CDR3nt: TGCGCCAGCAGCCCCTCGGACAGGGTAGGCGATGGCTACACCTTC; CDR3aa: CASSPSDRVGDGYTF
abundance: .; d_gene: .; v_gene: TRBV19; j_gene: TRBJ2-2; CDR3nt: TGTGCCACCATGTTGGGTTGGAGCACCGGGGAGCTGTTTTTT; CDR3aa: CATMLGWSTGELFF
abundance: .; d_gene: .; v_gene: TRBV27; j_gene: TRBJ2-2; CDR3nt: TGTGCCAGCAGTTTTCCGGGGAGAGGCACCGGGGAGCTGTTTTTT; CDR3aa: CASSFPGRGTGELFF
abundance: .; d_gene: TRBD1; v_gene: TRBV6-6; j_gene: TRBJ1-2; CDR3nt: TGTGCCAGCAGTTTCCGGACAGGGAATGAAAACTATGGCTACACCTTC; CDR3aa: CASSFRTGNENYGYTF
abundance: .; d_gene: .; v_gene: TRBV19; j_gene: TRBJ2-1; CDR3nt: TGTGCCAGTATCCCCACCGGGGCGAGCTCCTACAATGAGCAGTTCTTC; CDR3aa: CASIPTGASSYNEQFF
abundance: .; d_gene: .; v_gene: TRBV9; j_gene: TRBJ2-7; CDR3nt: TGTGCCAGCAGCGTAAATGCAGGGCCCTTCTACGAGCAGTACTTC; CDR3aa: CASSVNAGPFYEQYF
abundance: .; d_gene: TRBD2; v_gene: TRBV10-2; j_gene: TRBJ2-2; CDR3nt: TGCGCCAGCCGAGCGGGATCGAACACCGGGGAGCTGTTTTTT; CDR3aa: CASRAGSNTGELFF
abundance: .; d_gene: .; v_gene: TRBV11-1; j_gene: TRBJ2-3; CDR3nt: TGTGCCAGCAGCCCAGGGTGGGGCACAGATACGCAGTATTTT; CDR3aa: CASSPGWGTDTQYF
abundance: .; d_gene: TRBD2; v_gene: TRBV5-1; j_gene: TRBJ2-1; CDR3nt: TGCGCCAGCAGCCCGTCTGGGCGGGAGGGCAATGAGCAGTTCTTC; CDR3aa: CASSPSGREGNEQFF
abundance: .; d_gene: .; v_gene: TRBV6-5; j_gene: TRBJ2-1; CDR3nt: TGTGCCAGCACCCCCCCAGGGGCGGTCGGTGAGCAGTTCTTC; CDR3aa: CASTPPGAVGEQFF
abundance: .; d_gene: .; v_gene: TRBV6-6; j_gene: TRBJ2-3; CDR3nt: TGTGCCAGCGGATACGAGTATTTT; CDR3aa: CASGYEYF
abundance: .; d_gene: .; v_gene: TRBV15; j_gene: TRBJ1-2; CDR3nt: TGTGCCACCAGCAGAGGAGGCAGTAACTATGGCTACACCTTC; CDR3aa: CATSRGGSNYGYTF
abundance: few; d_gene: TRBD1; v_gene: TRBV7-8; j_gene: TRBJ2-7; CDR3nt: TGTGCCAGCAGCTTAAGACAGGGGCCCTCCGATGTGCAGTACTTC; CDR3aa: CASSLRQGPSDVQYF
abundance: once; d_gene: TRBD2; v_gene: TRBV7-9; j_gene: TRBJ2-2; CDR3nt: TGTGCCAGCAGCTTAGTAGGGCTAGCGGGCGGCACCGGGGAGCTGTTTTTT; CDR3aa: CASSLVGLAGGTGELFF
abundance: .; d_gene: TRBD2; v_gene: TRBV7-3; j_gene: TRBJ2-5; CDR3nt: TGTGCCAGCAGCTCGGGACTAGCGGGAGGGCCTACGGAGACCCAGTACTTC; CDR3aa: CASSSGLAGGPTETQYF
abundance: .; d_gene: .; v_gene: TRBV7-8; j_gene: TRBJ2-5; CDR3nt: TGTGCCAGCAGCTTAGGGGGGGAGCGGACCCAGTACTTC; CDR3aa: CASSLGGERTQYF
abundance: .; d_gene: .; v_gene: TRBV5-1; j_gene: TRBJ1-1; CDR3nt: TGCGCCAGCAGTTATACACTCAACACTGAAGCTTTCTTT; CDR3aa: CASSYTLNTEAFF
abundance: .; d_gene: TRBD1; v_gene: TRBV10-3; j_gene: TRBJ1-2; CDR3nt: TGTGCCATCACCTCGGACAGGCGAAACTATGGCTACACCTTC; CDR3aa: CAITSDRRNYGYTF
abundance: once; d_gene: TRBD2; v_gene: TRBV4-3; j_gene: TRBJ2-7; CDR3nt: TGCGCCAGCAGCCCCAAGTGGCTTCTAGCGGGGGCCTACGAGCAGTACTTC; CDR3aa: CASSPKWLLAGAYEQYF
abundance: .; d_gene: TRBD1; v_gene: TRBV7-6; j_gene: TRBJ1-2; CDR3nt: TGTGCCAGCAGCTCCCCGTTTGGACAGGGACATGGCTACACCTTC; CDR3aa: CASSSPFGQGHGYTF
abundance: .; d_gene: .; v_gene: TRBV11-3; j_gene: TRBJ2-3; CDR3nt: TGTGCCAGCAGCCCGGTCCGTGAGGGGGGCACAGATACGCAGTATTTT; CDR3aa: CASSPVREGGTDTQYF
abundance: .; d_gene: .; v_gene: TRBV11-3; j_gene: TRBJ2-1; CDR3nt: TGTGCCAGCGGGCCGAGGTCGAATGAGCAGTTCTTC; CDR3aa: CASGPRSNEQFF
abundance: .; d_gene: TRBD2; v_gene: TRBV4-3; j_gene: TRBJ2-1; CDR3nt: TGCGCCAGCAGCCAAGGACTAGCGGGGAGCGATGAGCAGTTCTTC; CDR3aa: CASSQGLAGSDEQFF
abundance: .; d_gene: .; v_gene: TRBV9; j_gene: TRBJ2-1; CDR3nt: TGTGCCAGCAGCCCCCCACGAGCCACTGAGCAGTTCTTC; CDR3aa: CASSPPRATEQFF
abundance: .; d_gene: .; v_gene: TRBV19; j_gene: TRBJ2-7; CDR3nt: TGTGCCAGTAGTATGGGGGGGGACAGTCGCTACGAGCAGTACTTC; CDR3aa: CASSMGGDSRYEQYF
abundance: .; d_gene: .; v_gene: TRBV10-3; j_gene: TRBJ1-3; CDR3nt: TGTGCCATCAGTATCTCGACGGACTCTGGAAACACCATATATTTT; CDR3aa: CAISISTDSGNTIYF
abundance: once; d_gene: TRBD2; v_gene: TRBV19; j_gene: TRBJ2-7; CDR3nt: TGTGCCAGTAGTAGCGGGACGGGAGGGCTCGCCTACGAGCAGTACTTC; CDR3aa: CASSSGTGGLAYEQYF
abundance: .; d_gene: TRBD1; v_gene: TRBV27; j_gene: TRBJ2-1; CDR3nt: TGTGCCTCCCACTCCCTAACAGGGGTGAATGAGCAGTTCTTC; CDR3aa: CASHSLTGVNEQFF
abundance: .; d_gene: .; v_gene: TRBV19; j_gene: TRBJ1-4; CDR3nt: TGTGCCAGTAGTAACGGTTACGCAACTAATGAAAAACTGTTTTTT; CDR3aa: CASSNGYATNEKLFF
abundance: .; d_gene: TRBD2; v_gene: TRBV28; j_gene: TRBJ2-2; CDR3nt: TGTGCCAGCAGTTTAATTCCTAGCGGGAGTTTCGGGGAGCTGTTTTTT; CDR3aa: CASSLIPSGSFGELFF
abundance: .; d_gene: .; v_gene: TRBV19; j_gene: TRBJ2-6; CDR3nt: TGTGCCAGTAGTCCCGGGACCTCTGGGGCCAACGTCCTGACTTTC; CDR3aa: CASSPGTSGANVLTF
abundance: .; d_gene: .; v_gene: TRBV4-3; j_gene: TRBJ1-4; CDR3nt: TGCGCCAGCCAGAAGGCACGGACTAATGAAAAACTGTTTTTT; CDR3aa: CASQKARTNEKLFF
abundance: .; d_gene: TRBD1; v_gene: TRBV13; j_gene: TRBJ2-1; CDR3nt: TGTGCCAGCAGCCCAACACGACAGGGGGCTGAGCAGTTCTTC; CDR3aa: CASSPTRQGAEQFF
abundance: .; d_gene: .; v_gene: TRBV6-4; j_gene: TRBJ2-6; CDR3nt: TGTGCCAGCAGTGAGGGGGCCTCTGGGGCCAACGTCCTGACTTTC; CDR3aa: CASSEGASGANVLTF
abundance: .; d_gene: .; v_gene: TRBV6-4; j_gene: TRBJ2-1; CDR3nt: TGTGCCAGCACCGACCAGGGGCCGAAATTCAATGAGCAGTTCTTC; CDR3aa: CASTDQGPKFNEQFF
abundance: .; d_gene: .; v_gene: TRBV12-5; j_gene: TRBJ1-6; CDR3nt: TGTGCTAGAGGGGACACAGTCAGCTCCTATAATTCACCCCTCCACTTT; CDR3aa: CARGDTVSSYNSPLHF
abundance: .; d_gene: .; v_gene: TRBV19; j_gene: TRBJ2-2; CDR3nt: TGTGCCAGTAGTATTGGTTGGACCGGGGAGCTGTTTTTT; CDR3aa: CASSIGWTGELFF
abundance: .; d_gene: .; v_gene: TRBV6-5; j_gene: TRBJ1-1; CDR3nt: TGTGCCAGCAGCCGTGGGGTGGACGAAGCTTTCTTT; CDR3aa: CASSRGVDEAFF
abundance: .; d_gene: TRBD2; v_gene: TRBV7-3; j_gene: TRBJ2-7; CDR3nt: TGTGCCAGCAGCTTATGGGCTAGCGGGAACTACGAGCAGTACTTC; CDR3aa: CASSLWASGNYEQYF
abundance: .; d_gene: .; v_gene: TRBV5-6; j_gene: TRBJ1-3; CDR3nt: TGTGCCAGCAGCTTGGGGAACGGGGGAAACACCATATATTTT; CDR3aa: CASSLGNGGNTIYF
abundance: .; d_gene: .; v_gene: TRBV19; j_gene: TRBJ1-5; CDR3nt: TGTGCCAGTACCCCCTCTCCGGGACATAATAGCAATCAGCCCCAGCATTTT; CDR3aa: CASTPSPGHNSNQPQHF
abundance: .; d_gene: .; v_gene: TRBV7-8; j_gene: TRBJ1-2; CDR3nt: TGTGCCAGCAGCTTAGTTGTAAGGGTGGCGGGCTATGGCTACACCTTC; CDR3aa: CASSLVVRVAGYGYTF
abundance: .; d_gene: .; v_gene: TRBV29-1; j_gene: TRBJ2-6; CDR3nt: TGCAGCGTTGACGAACCAGGGCCCGGGGCCAACGTCCTGACTTTC; CDR3aa: CSVDEPGPGANVLTF
abundance: .; d_gene: TRBD1; v_gene: TRBV2; j_gene: TRBJ2-3; CDR3nt: TGTGCCAGCAGTGAAAAAGGGACAGGGAGGACAGATACGCAGTATTTT; CDR3aa: CASSEKGTGRTDTQYF
abundance: .; d_gene: .; v_gene: TRBV9; j_gene: TRBJ2-2; CDR3nt: TGTGCCAGCAGCGTCGGACGGGACTCATACACCGGGGAGCTGTTTTTT; CDR3aa: CASSVGRDSYTGELFF
abundance: .; d_gene: TRBD2; v_gene: TRBV11-3; j_gene: TRBJ2-1; CDR3nt: TGTGCCAGCAGCTTTAGCGGGACAAGCTCCTACAATGAGCAGTTCTTC; CDR3aa: CASSFSGTSSYNEQFF
abundance: .; d_gene: TRBD1; v_gene: TRBV7-2; j_gene: TRBJ1-5; CDR3nt: TGTGCCAGCAGCATAGACAGGGACCAGCCCCAGCATTTT; CDR3aa: CASSIDRDQPQHF